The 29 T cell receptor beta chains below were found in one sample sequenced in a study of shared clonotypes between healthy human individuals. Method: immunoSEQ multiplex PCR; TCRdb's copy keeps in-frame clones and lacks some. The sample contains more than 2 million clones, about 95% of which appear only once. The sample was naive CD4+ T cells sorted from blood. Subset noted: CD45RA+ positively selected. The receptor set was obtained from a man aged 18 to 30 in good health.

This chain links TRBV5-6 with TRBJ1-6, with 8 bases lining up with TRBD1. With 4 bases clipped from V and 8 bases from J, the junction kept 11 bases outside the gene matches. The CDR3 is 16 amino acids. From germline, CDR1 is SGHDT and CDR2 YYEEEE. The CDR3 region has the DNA TGTGCCAGCAGCCTCAGACAGGGGAGGCAGGATTCACCCCTCCACTTT. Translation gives CASSLRQGRQDSPLHF.

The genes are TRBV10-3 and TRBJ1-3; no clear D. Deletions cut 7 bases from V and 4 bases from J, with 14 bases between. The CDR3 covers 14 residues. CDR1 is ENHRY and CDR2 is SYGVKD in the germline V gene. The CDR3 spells CAITNGVAGNTIYF. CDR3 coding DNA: TGTGCCATCACCAACGGGGTTGCGGGAAACACCATATATTTT.

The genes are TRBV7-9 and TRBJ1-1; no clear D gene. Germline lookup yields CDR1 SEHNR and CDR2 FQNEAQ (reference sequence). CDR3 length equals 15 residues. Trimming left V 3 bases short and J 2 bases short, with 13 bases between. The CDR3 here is CASSFMANGNTEAFF. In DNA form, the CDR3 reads TGTGCCAGCAGCTTCATGGCTAATGGAAACACTGAAGCTTTCTTT.

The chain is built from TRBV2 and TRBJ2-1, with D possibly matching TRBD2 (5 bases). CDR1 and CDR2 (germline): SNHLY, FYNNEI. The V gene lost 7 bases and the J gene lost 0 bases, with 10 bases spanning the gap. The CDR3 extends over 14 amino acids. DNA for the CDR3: TGTGCCAGCACCCCGGGAAGCTCCTACAATGAGCAGTTCTTC. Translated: CASTPGSSYNEQFF.

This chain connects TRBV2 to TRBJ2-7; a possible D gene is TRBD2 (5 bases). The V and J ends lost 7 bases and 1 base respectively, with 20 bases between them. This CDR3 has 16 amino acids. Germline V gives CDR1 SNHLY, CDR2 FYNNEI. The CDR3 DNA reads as TGTGCCAGCAAGCTTGCGTATGTTAGCGCGTCCTACGAGCAGTACTTC. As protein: CASKLAYVSASYEQYF.

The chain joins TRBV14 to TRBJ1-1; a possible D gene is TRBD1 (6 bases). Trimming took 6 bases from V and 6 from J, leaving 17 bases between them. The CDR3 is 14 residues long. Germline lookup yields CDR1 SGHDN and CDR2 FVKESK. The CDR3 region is CASRLTGRGAEAFF. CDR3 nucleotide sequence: TGTGCCAGCAGACTAACAGGGCGGGGAGCTGAAGCTTTCTTT.

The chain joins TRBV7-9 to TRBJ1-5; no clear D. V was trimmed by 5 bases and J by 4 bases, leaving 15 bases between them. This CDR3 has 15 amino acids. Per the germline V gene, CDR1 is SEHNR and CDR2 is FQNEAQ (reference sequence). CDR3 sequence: CASSENSGPNQPQHF. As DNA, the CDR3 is TGTGCCAGCAGCGAAAATTCGGGCCCTAATCAGCCCCAGCATTTT.

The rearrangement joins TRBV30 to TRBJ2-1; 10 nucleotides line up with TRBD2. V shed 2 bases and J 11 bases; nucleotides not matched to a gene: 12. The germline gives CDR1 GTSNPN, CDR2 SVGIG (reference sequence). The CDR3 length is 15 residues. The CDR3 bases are TGTGCCTGGAGTCCCGGTGGACTAGCGGAGACCAAGCAGTTCTTC. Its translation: CAWSPGGLAETKQFF.

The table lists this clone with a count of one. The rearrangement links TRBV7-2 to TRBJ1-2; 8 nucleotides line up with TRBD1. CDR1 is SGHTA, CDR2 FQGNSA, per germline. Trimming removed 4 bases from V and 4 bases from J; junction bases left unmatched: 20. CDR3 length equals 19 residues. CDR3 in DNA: TGTGCCAGCAGCTCAGCCCCCTGGGACAGGAGGAAATTTTCCTATGGCTACACCTTC. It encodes CASSSAPWDRRKFSYGYTF.

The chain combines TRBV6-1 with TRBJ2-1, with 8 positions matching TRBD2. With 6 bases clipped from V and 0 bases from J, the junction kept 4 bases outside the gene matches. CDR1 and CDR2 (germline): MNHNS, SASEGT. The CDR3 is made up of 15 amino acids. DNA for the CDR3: TGTGCCAGCAGGGGCGGGGGGAGCTCCTACAATGAGCAGTTCTTC. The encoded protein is CASRGGGSSYNEQFF.

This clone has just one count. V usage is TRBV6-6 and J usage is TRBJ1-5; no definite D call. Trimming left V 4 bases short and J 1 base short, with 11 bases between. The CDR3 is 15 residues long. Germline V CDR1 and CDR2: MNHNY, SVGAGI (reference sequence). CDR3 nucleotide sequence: TGTGCCAGCAGTTCCCACGCCGGCAGCAATCAGCCCCAGCATTTT. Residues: CASSSHAGSNQPQHF.

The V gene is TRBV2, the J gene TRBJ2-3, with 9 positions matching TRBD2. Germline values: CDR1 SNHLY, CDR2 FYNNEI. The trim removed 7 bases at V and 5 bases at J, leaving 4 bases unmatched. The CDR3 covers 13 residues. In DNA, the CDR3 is TGTGCCAGCAAAGTAGCGGGGGTAGATACGCAGTATTTT. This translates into CASKVAGVDTQYF.

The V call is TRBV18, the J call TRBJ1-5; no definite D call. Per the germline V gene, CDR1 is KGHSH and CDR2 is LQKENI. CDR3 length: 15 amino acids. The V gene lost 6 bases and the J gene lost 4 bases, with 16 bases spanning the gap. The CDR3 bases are TGTGCCAGCTCTCTCCAACACGACCCTAATCAGCCCCAGCATTTT. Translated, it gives CASSLQHDPNQPQHF.

In nucleotides, the CDR3 is TGTGCCTCCTCTACGGACATCAATCAGCCCCAGCATTTT. It specifies CASSTDINQPQHF. This chain links TRBV19 with TRBJ1-5; a weak D match, TRBD1 (5 bases). Germline V lookup: CDR1 LNHDA, CDR2 SQIVND (reference sequence). Trimming took off 11 bases at V and 3 bases at J, with 14 bases between the two ends. CDR3 size: 13 residues.

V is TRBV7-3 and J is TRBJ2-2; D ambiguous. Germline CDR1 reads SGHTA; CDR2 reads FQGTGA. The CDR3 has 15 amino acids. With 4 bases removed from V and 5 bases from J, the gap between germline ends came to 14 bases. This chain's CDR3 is CASSSGILGTGELFF. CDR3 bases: TGTGCCAGCAGCTCGGGCATATTGGGGACCGGGGAGCTGTTTTTT.

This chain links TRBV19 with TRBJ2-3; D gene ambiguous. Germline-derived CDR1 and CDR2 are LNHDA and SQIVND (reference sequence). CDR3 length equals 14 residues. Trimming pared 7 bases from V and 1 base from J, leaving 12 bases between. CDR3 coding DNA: TGTGCCAGTACCCATACTTCGGGCACAGATACGCAGTATTTT. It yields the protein CASTHTSGTDTQYF.

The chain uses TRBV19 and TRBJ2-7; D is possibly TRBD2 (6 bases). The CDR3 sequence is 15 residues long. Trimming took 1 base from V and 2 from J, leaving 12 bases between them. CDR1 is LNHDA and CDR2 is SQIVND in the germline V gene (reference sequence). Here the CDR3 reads CASSIATGGTYEQYF. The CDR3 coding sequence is TGTGCCAGTAGTATAGCTACAGGAGGGACCTACGAGCAGTACTTC.

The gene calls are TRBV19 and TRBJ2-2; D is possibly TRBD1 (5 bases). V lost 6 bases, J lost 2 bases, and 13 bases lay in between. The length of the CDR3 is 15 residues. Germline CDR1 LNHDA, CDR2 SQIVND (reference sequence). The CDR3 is CASSHRQINTGELFF. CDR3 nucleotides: TGTGCCAGTAGCCACAGACAGATTAACACCGGGGAGCTGTTTTTT.

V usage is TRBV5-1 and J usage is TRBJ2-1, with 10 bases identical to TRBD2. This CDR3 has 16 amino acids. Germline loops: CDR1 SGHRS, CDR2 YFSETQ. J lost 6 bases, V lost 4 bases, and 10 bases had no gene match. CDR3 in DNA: TGCGCCAGCAGCATCCAACCGGGACTAGCGTCCAATGAGCAGTTCTTC. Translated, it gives CASSIQPGLASNEQFF. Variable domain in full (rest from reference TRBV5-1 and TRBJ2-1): KAGVTQTPRYLIKTRGQQVTLSCSPISGHRSVSWYQQTPGQGLQFLFEYFSETQRNKGNFPGRFSGRQFSNSRSEMNVSTLELGDSALYLCASSIQPGLASNEQFFGPGTRLTVL.

The CDR3 here is CASKLAGVGNEQFF. The CDR3 DNA reads as TGTGCCAGCAAGCTAGCGGGAGTTGGAAATGAGCAGTTCTTC. The chain links TRBV6-1 to TRBJ2-1, with TRBD2 identical over 10 bases. There are 14 residues in the CDR3. Germline CDR1 reads MNHNS; CDR2 reads SASEGT. J gave up 7 bases and V 7 bases, and 7 bases lay outside the gene matches.

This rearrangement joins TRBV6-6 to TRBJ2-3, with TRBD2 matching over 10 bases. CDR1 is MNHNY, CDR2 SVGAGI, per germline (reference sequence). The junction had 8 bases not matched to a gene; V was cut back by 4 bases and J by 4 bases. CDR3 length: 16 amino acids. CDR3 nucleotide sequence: TGTGCCAGCAGTTCGTATCTAGCGGGAGTCGCAGATACGCAGTATTTT. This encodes CASSSYLAGVADTQYF.

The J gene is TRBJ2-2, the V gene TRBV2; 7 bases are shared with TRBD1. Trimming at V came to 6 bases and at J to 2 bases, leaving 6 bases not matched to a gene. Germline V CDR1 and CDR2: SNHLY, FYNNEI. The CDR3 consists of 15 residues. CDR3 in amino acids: CASRGTAQNTGELFF. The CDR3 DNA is TGTGCCAGCAGGGGGACAGCCCAAAACACCGGGGAGCTGTTTTTT.

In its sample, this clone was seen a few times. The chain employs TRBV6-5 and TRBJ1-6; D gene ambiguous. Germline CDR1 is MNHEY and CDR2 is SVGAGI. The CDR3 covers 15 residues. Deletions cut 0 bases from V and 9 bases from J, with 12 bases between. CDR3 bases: TGTGCCAGCAGTTACTCGGTAGGACGCGGTTCACCCCTCCACTTT. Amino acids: CASSYSVGRGSPLHF.

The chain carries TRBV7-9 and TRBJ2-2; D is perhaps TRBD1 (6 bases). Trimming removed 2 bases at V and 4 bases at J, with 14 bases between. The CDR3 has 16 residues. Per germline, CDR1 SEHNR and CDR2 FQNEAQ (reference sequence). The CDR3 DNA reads TGTGCCAGCAGCTTACGGACAGCCGTCGTCACCGGGGAGCTGTTTTTT. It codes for CASSLRTAVVTGELFF.

The CDR3 is CASSGDRGIGSPLHF. The CDR3 DNA follows: TGTGCCAGCAGTGGGGACAGGGGGATAGGTTCACCCCTCCACTTT. The V and J genes are TRBV6-1 and TRBJ1-6; TRBD1 agrees at 11 bases. J gave up 9 bases and V 4 bases, and 5 bases lay outside the gene matches. Germline-derived CDR1 and CDR2 are MNHNS and SASEGT. The CDR3 has 15 residues.

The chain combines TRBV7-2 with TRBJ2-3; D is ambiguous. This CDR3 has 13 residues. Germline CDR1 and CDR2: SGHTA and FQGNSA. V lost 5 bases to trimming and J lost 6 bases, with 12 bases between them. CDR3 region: CASSTRYPDTQYF. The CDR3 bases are TGTGCCAGCAGCACCCGTTACCCGGATACGCAGTATTTT.

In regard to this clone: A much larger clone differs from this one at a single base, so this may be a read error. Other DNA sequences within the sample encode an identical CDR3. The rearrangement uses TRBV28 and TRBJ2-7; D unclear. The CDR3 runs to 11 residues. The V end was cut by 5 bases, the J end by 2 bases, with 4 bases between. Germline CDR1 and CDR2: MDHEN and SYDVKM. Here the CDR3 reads CASSQPYEQYF. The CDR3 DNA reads TGTGCCAGCAGTCAGCCCTACGAGCAGTACTTC.

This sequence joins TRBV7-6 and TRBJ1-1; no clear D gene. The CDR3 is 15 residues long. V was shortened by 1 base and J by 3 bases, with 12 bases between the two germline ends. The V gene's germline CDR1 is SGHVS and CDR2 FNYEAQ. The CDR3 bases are TGTGCCAGCAGCTTAGGTTTGATGCAGTACACTGAAGCTTTCTTT. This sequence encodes CASSLGLMQYTEAFF.

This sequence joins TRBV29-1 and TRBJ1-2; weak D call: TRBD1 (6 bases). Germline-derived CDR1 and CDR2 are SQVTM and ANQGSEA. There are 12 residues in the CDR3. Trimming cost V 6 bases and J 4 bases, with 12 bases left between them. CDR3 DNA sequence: TGCAGCGTATTACAGGGAGTCTATGGCTACACCTTC. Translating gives CSVLQGVYGYTF.